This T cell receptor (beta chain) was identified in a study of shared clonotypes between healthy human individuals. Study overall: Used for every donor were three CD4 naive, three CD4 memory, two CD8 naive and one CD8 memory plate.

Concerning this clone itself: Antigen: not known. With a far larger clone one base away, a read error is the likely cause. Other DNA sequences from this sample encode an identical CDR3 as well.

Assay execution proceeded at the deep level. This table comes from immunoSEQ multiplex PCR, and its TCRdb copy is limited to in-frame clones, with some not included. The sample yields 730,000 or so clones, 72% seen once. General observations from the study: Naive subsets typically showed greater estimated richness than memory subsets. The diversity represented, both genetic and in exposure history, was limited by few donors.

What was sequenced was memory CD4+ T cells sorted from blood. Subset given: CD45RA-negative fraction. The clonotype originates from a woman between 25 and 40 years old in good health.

CDR3: CASTNTDTQYF. CDR3 nucleotide sequence: TGCGCCAGCACAAACACAGATACGCAGTATTTT. This chain uses TRBV5-1 with TRBJ2-3; D uncertain. In germline, CDR1 is SGHRS, CDR2 YFSETQ. V dropped 6 bases and J dropped 2 bases, with 4 bases sitting between them. The CDR3 has 11 residues.